These T cell receptor beta chains were read from a single sample in a study of cytomegalovirus exposure and HLA in healthy donors. Using immunoSEQ multiplex PCR, the repertoire was profiled, and TCRdb retains in-frame clones only, with some absent. The sample yields 200,000 or so clones, around 75% seen once. Sequencing was carried out using PBMCs. The origin of the receptors is a male donor in good health and CMV-seropositive. Each CDR3 is given with its conserved first and last residue. The D gene is left open where the match is weak. Only part of the rows carry a size: once, few, many, or a class if the clone is expanded.

V gene	J gene	clone size	D gene	CDR3 protein	CDR3 DNA
TRBV15	TRBJ1-1	NA	NA	CATSSRANTEAFF	TGTGCCACCAGCTCCAGGGCCAACACTGAAGCTTTCTTT
TRBV2	TRBJ2-5	NA	TRBD1	CASRKREGQGSETQYF	TGTGCCAGCAGGAAGAGGGAGGGACAGGGGTCGGAGACCCAGTACTTC
TRBV18	TRBJ1-1	NA	NA	CASSPAGAEAFF	TGTGCCAGCTCACCTGCGGGGGCTGAAGCTTTCTTT
TRBV7-9	TRBJ1-2	NA	NA	CSSSLGAGNYGYTF	TGTTCCAGCAGCTTAGGAGCAGGGAACTATGGCTACACCTTC
TRBV4-2	TRBJ2-1	NA	TRBD2	CASSQAGGVRNEQFF	TGTGCCAGCAGCCAAGCGGGAGGAGTTAGGAATGAGCAGTTCTTC
TRBV21-1	TRBJ2-1	NA	NA	CASSIQGGEQFF	TGTGCCAGCAGCATCCAGGGCGGTGAGCAGTTCTTC
TRBV5-1	TRBJ2-3	NA	NA	CASSFQEGTQYF	TGCGCCAGCAGCTTCCAGGAGGGTACGCAGTATTTT
TRBV9	TRBJ2-5	NA	TRBD2	CASLSSGGYQETQYF	TGTGCCAGCCTCTCAAGCGGGGGGTACCAAGAGACCCAGTACTTC
TRBV6-5	TRBJ1-5	NA	TRBD1	CASSRTGYTDQPQHF	TGTGCCAGCAGTAGGACAGGGTATACCGATCAGCCCCAGCATTTT
TRBV27	TRBJ2-3	NA	TRBD2	CASSWREAPTDTQYF	TGTGCCAGCAGTTGGCGGGAGGCTCCTACAGACACGCAGTATTTT
TRBV5-6	TRBJ2-7	NA	TRBD1	CASGGQGPVYEQYF	TGTGCCAGCGGGGGACAGGGCCCGGTCTACGAGCAGTACTTC
TRBV4-2	TRBJ2-1	few	TRBD1	CASSQDWGQYNEQFF	TGTGCCAGCAGCCAAGATTGGGGACAGTACAATGAGCAGTTCTTC
TRBV30	TRBJ1-1	few	TRBD1	CAWSAQKQGEAFF	TGTGCCTGGAGTGCGCAAAAACAGGGGGAAGCTTTCTTT
TRBV6-1	TRBJ1-6	NA	NA	CASSDPTGYNSPLHF	TGTGCCAGCAGTGACCCCACAGGCTATAATTCACCCCTCCACTTT
TRBV5-5	TRBJ2-7	NA	NA	CASSLVMSSYEQYF	TGTGCCAGCAGCTTGGTGATGAGCTCCTACGAGCAGTACTTC
TRBV5-8	TRBJ2-6	NA	NA	CASRSTGANVLTF	TGTGCCAGCAGATCTACTGGGGCCAACGTCCTGACTTTC
TRBV23-1	TRBJ2-7	NA	TRBD1	CASSQLGSDGTGLSYEQYF	TGCGCCAGCAGTCAATTGGGGAGTGATGGGACAGGGCTCTCCTACGAGCAGTACTTC
TRBV7-9	TRBJ1-2	NA	TRBD1	CASSLRTGGGRKYGYTF	TGTGCCAGCAGCTTGAGGACAGGGGGCGGTCGGAAATATGGCTACACCTTC
TRBV4-3	TRBJ2-1	NA	NA	CASSQGHGQSRNEQFF	TGCGCCAGCAGCCAAGGTCACGGACAGTCGCGGAATGAGCAGTTCTTC
TRBV6-4	TRBJ2-2	NA	NA	CASAAGASTGELFF	TGTGCCAGCGCCGCAGGGGCAAGCACCGGGGAGCTGTTTTTT
TRBV11-2	TRBJ2-3	once	TRBD2	CASSHRLAGESALADTQYF	TGTGCCAGCAGCCACCGACTAGCGGGAGAATCGGCCCTGGCAGATACGCAGTATTTT
TRBV7-2	TRBJ1-1	NA	TRBD1	CASGWDRNTEAFF	TGTGCCAGCGGTTGGGACAGGAACACTGAAGCTTTCTTT
TRBV9	TRBJ1-2	NA	NA	CASSAYDPSTYGYTF	TGTGCCAGCAGCGCCTACGACCCCTCGACTTATGGCTACACCTTC
TRBV4-3	TRBJ2-1	NA	TRBD2	CASSQTALAGVSDNEQFF	TGCGCCAGCAGCCAAACGGCGCTAGCGGGAGTATCTGACAATGAGCAGTTCTTC
TRBV18	TRBJ2-2	NA	NA	CASSPLSAGNTGELFF	TGTGCCAGCTCACCACTAAGTGCGGGAAACACCGGGGAGCTGTTTTTT
TRBV7-6	TRBJ2-5	few	TRBD2	CASSYRGPLADNQETQYF	TGTGCCAGCAGCTATAGGGGTCCCCTAGCGGACAACCAAGAGACCCAGTACTTC
TRBV7-2	TRBJ2-7	NA	NA	CASSLELGITYEQYF	TGTGCCAGCAGCTTAGAACTAGGGATAACCTACGAGCAGTACTTC
TRBV11-2	TRBJ1-1	NA	TRBD1	CASRLGQGLVTEAFF	TGTGCCAGCAGGCTAGGACAGGGTCTCGTCACTGAAGCTTTCTTT
TRBV6-5	TRBJ1-1	NA	TRBD1	CASSTQGATEAFF	TGTGCCAGCAGTACCCAGGGGGCGACTGAAGCTTTCTTT
TRBV7-9	TRBJ1-3	NA	NA	CASKTGAGNTIYF	TGTGCCAGCAAGACGGGGGCTGGAAACACCATATATTTT
TRBV5-1	TRBJ1-1	once	NA	CASSRTAYPEAFF	TGCGCCAGCAGCCGGACAGCCTACCCTGAAGCTTTCTTT
TRBV19	TRBJ2-7	NA	TRBD1	CASRTGVEQYF	TGTGCCAGTAGGACAGGGGTCGAGCAGTACTTC
TRBV30	TRBJ2-3	NA	TRBD2	CAWTSGDLTDTQYF	TGTGCCTGGACTAGCGGGGACCTCACAGATACGCAGTATTTT
TRBV7-3	TRBJ2-3	NA	NA	CASSLYDSTDTQYF	TGTGCCAGCAGCTTATACGACTCCACAGATACGCAGTATTTT
TRBV11-3	TRBJ2-2	NA	TRBD1	CASSQGQARANTGELFF	TGTGCCAGCAGCCAAGGACAGGCGAGGGCAAACACCGGGGAGCTGTTTTTT
TRBV4-3	TRBJ2-1	NA	TRBD2	CASSKLAGFSYNEQFF	TGCGCCAGCAGTAAACTAGCGGGGTTCTCCTACAATGAGCAGTTCTTC
TRBV27	TRBJ2-1	NA	TRBD2	CASSSGTSGIENEQFF	TGTGCCAGCAGTTCCGGGACTAGCGGGATTGAGAATGAGCAGTTCTTC
TRBV18	TRBJ2-3	few	NA	CASSPSAGRVSGTDTQYF	TGTGCCAGCTCACCGAGTGCGGGGAGAGTAAGCGGCACAGATACGCAGTATTTT
TRBV6-5	TRBJ2-7	NA	NA	CASSYSVRGHEQYF	TGTGCCAGCAGTTACTCGGTCCGTGGCCACGAGCAGTACTTC
TRBV6-5	TRBJ1-2	NA	TRBD1	CASSYPGQGWYGYTF	TGTGCCAGCAGTTACCCGGGACAGGGGTGGTATGGCTACACCTTC
TRBV27	TRBJ2-1	NA	TRBD2	CASSLIAGGSGEQFF	TGTGCCAGCAGTTTAATTGCGGGAGGGTCGGGAGAGCAGTTCTTC
TRBV12-5	TRBJ2-3	NA	NA	CASGLNRDTQYF	TGTGCTAGTGGTTTGAATCGAGATACGCAGTATTTT
TRBV14	TRBJ2-2	NA	TRBD2	CASSQGRSGGRYTGELFF	TGTGCCAGCAGCCAAGGGCGGAGCGGGGGACGGTACACCGGGGAGCTGTTTTTT
TRBV7-6	TRBJ2-7	NA	TRBD1	CASSQPDRGSYEQYF	TGTGCCAGCAGCCAGCCGGACAGGGGATCTTACGAGCAGTACTTC
TRBV9	TRBJ1-4	NA	TRBD1	CASSPRTGRNEKLFF	TGTGCCAGCAGCCCAAGGACAGGTAGAAATGAAAAACTGTTTTTT
TRBV6-1	TRBJ1-1	NA	NA	CASSHTESTEAFF	TGTGCCAGCAGTCATACCGAGTCAACCGAAGCTTTCTTT
TRBV7-3	TRBJ2-5	NA	TRBD2	CASRDNSGPGGSQYF	TGTGCCAGCAGAGATAATAGCGGACCGGGGGGGAGTCAGTACTTC
TRBV4-2	TRBJ1-2	NA	TRBD1	CASNQRAGGDYGYTF	TGTGCCAGCAACCAAAGGGCAGGGGGAGACTATGGCTACACCTTC
TRBV5-5	TRBJ2-5	NA	TRBD2	CASSLLAGASETQYF	TGTGCCAGCAGCTTACTAGCGGGAGCTTCAGAGACCCAGTACTTC
TRBV19	TRBJ1-5	NA	NA	CASSIWEGGQPQHF	TGTGCCAGTAGTATTTGGGAGGGAGGTCAGCCCCAGCATTTT
TRBV18	TRBJ2-3	once	NA	CASSPWRVSTDTQYF	TGTGCCAGCTCACCGTGGAGAGTGAGCACAGATACGCAGTATTTT
TRBV7-9	TRBJ1-3	once	TRBD1	CASSGTAGNTIYF	TGTGCCAGCTCAGGGACAGCTGGAAACACCATATATTTT
TRBV7-8	TRBJ1-2	NA	TRBD1	CASSLDRAVVYGYTF	TGTGCCAGCAGCTTGGACAGGGCTGTCGTCTATGGCTACACCTTC
TRBV5-1	TRBJ1-6	NA	TRBD1	CASSAGQDGRSPLHF	TGCGCCAGCAGCGCCGGACAGGACGGGCGTTCACCCCTCCACTTT